These T cell receptor beta chains were read from a single sample in a study of CD8 T cells in ankylosing spondylitis. TCRdb redid the calling of the 5' RACE reads with MiXCR, one entry per CDR3 protein. In the table there are approximately 200,000 distinct CDR3 sequences, around 13% of which are singletons. Sequencing was performed on blood, either unsorted or a sorted T cell fraction (not recorded which). These receptors were collected from a male donor with ankylosing spondylitis or in good health (not recorded which). The CDR3 runs from the conserved cysteine through the conserved F or W.

TRBV12-3/TRBV12-4	TRBJ2-1	CASSKHSSYNEQFF
TRBV20-1	TRBJ2-1	CSARDPGRSSYNEQFF
TRBV20-1	TRBJ1-1	CSAPMTGMTEAFF
TRBV6-4	TRBJ2-2	CASSPLAGQASGELFF
TRBV7-9	TRBJ2-7	CASSRGQSPYEQYF
TRBV24-1	TRBJ2-1	CATSVRDNEQFF
TRBV20-1	TRBJ1-2	CSARARGGSGYTF
TRBV29-1	TRBJ1-1	CSVEDWMNTEAFF
TRBV15	TRBJ1-2	CATSRGPANYGYTF
TRBV7-2	TRBJ2-5	CASMPRWGVETQYF
TRBV24-1	TRBJ2-1	CATSDGLAGAEQFF
TRBV6-5	TRBJ2-5	CASSYGGQRSNEETQYF
TRBV28	TRBJ1-2	CASSLYLGMGYTF
TRBV4-2	TRBJ2-3	CASSPGLAPRSSSTDTQYF
TRBV30	TRBJ2-3	CAWSVMGVDTQYF
TRBV4-1	TRBJ2-3	CASSGEGSSSTDTQYF
TRBV15	TRBJ2-7	CATSRETDEQYF
TRBV20-1	TRBJ2-1	CSARSPNYNEQIF
TRBV20-1	TRBJ1-1	CSAERGGSNTEAFF
TRBV9	TRBJ2-7	CASSATRNAYEQYF
TRBV4-1	TRBJ2-7	CASSQEGRYSYEQYF
TRBV29-1	TRBJ1-2	CSVELNYGYTF
TRBV7-9	TRBJ2-1	CASSSPSAGLEWDEQFF
TRBV7-9	TRBJ2-1	CASSRQAVEQFF